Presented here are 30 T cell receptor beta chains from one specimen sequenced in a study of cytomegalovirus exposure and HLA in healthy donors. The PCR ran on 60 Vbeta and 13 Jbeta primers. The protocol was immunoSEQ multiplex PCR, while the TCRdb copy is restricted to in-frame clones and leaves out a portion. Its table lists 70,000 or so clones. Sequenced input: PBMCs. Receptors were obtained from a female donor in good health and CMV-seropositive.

The CDR3 region is CASSGTGTSGSDEQFF. The CDR3 nucleotides are TGTGCCAGCAGTGGCACCGGGACTAGCGGGAGCGATGAGCAGTTCTTC. The J gene is TRBJ2-1, the V gene TRBV6-4; TRBD2 aligns across 14 bases. Germline trimming cut 4 bases from V and 8 bases from J; bases unmatched to any gene: 7. Germline assignment: CDR1 MRHNA and CDR2 SNTAGT. The CDR3 totals 16 residues.

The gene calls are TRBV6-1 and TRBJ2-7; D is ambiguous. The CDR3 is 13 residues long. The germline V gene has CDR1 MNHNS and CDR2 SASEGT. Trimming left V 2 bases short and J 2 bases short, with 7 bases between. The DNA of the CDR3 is TGTGCCAGCAGTGAATTGGCTGCCTACGAGCAGTACTTC. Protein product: CASSELAAYEQYF.

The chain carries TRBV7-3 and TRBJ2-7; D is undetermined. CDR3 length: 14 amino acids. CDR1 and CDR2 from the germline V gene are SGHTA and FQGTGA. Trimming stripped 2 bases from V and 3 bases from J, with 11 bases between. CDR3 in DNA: TGTGCCAGCAGCTTATATCACCCAGGCTACGAGCAGTACTTC. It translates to CASSLYHPGYEQYF.

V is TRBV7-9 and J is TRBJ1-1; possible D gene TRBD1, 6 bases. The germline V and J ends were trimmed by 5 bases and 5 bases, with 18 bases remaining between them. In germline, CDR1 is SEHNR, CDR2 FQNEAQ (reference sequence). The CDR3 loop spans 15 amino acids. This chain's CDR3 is CASSGRQVPWTEAFF. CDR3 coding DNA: TGTGCCAGCAGCGGAAGACAGGTCCCGTGGACTGAAGCTTTCTTT.

The CDR3: CASSYPGLAGENEQFF. The CDR3 DNA is TGTGCCAGCAGTTACCCGGGACTAGCGGGAGAAAATGAGCAGTTCTTC. V and J are TRBV6-6 and TRBJ2-1, with TRBD2 matching over 14 bases. V trimming: 2 bases; J trimming: 7 bases; junction bases outside the gene matches: 4. This CDR3 contains 16 residues. Germline V gene data show CDR1 as MNHNY and CDR2 as SVGAGI (reference sequence).

The CDR3 bases are TGTGCCAGCAGTGAAGCGGGGGGGGGAGATACGCAGTATTTT. It specifies CASSEAGGGDTQYF. The chain joins TRBV6-1 to TRBJ2-3, with 7 bases matching TRBD2. CDR3 length: 14 residues. The germline V gene has CDR1 MNHNS and CDR2 SASEGT. The V gene end was trimmed by 0 bases and the J gene end by 5 bases; junction bases not matched to a gene: 2.

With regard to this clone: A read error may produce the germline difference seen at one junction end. The CDR3 DNA reads TGTGCCTGGAGTCCCCTTGACAGCCTCTCCGACAATGAGCAGTTCTTC. The encoded protein is CAWSPLDSLSDNEQFF. The rearrangement joins TRBV30 to TRBJ2-1, with a weak D call TRBD1 (5 bases). CDR1 is GTSNPN, CDR2 SVGIG, per germline (reference sequence). This CDR3 region has 16 residues.

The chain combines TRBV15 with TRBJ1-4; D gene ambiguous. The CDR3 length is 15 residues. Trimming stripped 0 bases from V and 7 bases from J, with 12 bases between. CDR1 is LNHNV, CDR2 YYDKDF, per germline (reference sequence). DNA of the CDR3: TGTGCCACCAGCAGAGATATCCAATACGGTGAAAAACTGTTTTTT. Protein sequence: CATSRDIQYGEKLFF.

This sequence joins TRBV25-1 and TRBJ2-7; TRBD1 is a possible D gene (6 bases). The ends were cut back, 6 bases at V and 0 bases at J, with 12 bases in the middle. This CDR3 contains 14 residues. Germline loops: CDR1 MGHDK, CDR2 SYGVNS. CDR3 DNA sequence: TGTGCCAGCAGGGACAGCCTAAACTCCTACGAGCAGTACTTC. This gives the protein CASRDSLNSYEQYF.

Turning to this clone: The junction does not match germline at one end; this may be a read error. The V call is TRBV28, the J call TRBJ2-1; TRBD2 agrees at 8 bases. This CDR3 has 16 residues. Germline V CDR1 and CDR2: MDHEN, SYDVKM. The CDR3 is CASLSGGPSSDNEQFF. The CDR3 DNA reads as TGTGCCAGCCTTTCGGGGGGGCCAAGCTCCGACAATGAGCAGTTCTTC. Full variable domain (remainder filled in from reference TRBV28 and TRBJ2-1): DVKVTQSSRYLVKRTGEKVFLECVQDMDHENMFWYRQDPGLGLRLIYFSYDVKMKEKGDIPEGYSVSREKKERFSLILESASTNQTSMYLCASLSGGPSSDNEQFFGPGTRLTVL.

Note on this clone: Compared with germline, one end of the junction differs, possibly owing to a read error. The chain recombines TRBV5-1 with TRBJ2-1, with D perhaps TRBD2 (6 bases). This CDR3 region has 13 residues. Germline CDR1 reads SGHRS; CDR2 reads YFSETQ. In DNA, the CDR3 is TGCGCCAGCAGCTTGGAGTCGGGGGTTGGTTTGATCTTC. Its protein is CASSLESGVGLIF.

CDR3 region: CATSNNSLPTDTQYF. The CDR3 DNA sequence: TGTGCCACCAGCAATAACTCGTTACCCACAGATACGCAGTATTTT. This chain uses TRBV15 with TRBJ2-3, with D unresolved. CDR1 LNHNV and CDR2 YYDKDF come from the germline V gene (reference sequence). The CDR3 loop spans 15 amino acids. Trimming stripped 4 bases from V and 2 bases from J, with 13 bases between.

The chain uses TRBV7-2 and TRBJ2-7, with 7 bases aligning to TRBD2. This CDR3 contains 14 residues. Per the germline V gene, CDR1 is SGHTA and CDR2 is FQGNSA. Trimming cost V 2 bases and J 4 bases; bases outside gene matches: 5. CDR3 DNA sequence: TGTGCCAGCAGCTTACAGCGGGATGATTACGAGCAGTACTTC. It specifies CASSLQRDDYEQYF. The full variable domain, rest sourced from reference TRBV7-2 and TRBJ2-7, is GAGVSQSPSNKVTEKGKDVELRCDPISGHTALYWYRQSLGQGLEFLIYFQGNSAPDKSGLPSDRFSAERTGGSVSTLTIQRTQQEDSAVYLCASSLQRDDYEQYFGPGTRLTVT.

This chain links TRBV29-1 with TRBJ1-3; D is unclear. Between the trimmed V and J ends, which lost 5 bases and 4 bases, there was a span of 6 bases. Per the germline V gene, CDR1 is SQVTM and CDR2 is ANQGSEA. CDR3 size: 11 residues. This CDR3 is CSVTRGNTIYF. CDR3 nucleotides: TGCAGCGTTACCAGGGGAAACACCATATATTTT.

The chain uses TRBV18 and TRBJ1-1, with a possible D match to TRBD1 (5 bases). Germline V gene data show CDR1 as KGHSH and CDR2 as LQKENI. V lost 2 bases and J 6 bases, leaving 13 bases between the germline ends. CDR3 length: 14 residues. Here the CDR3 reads CASSPKRGEAEAFF. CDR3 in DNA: TGTGCCAGCTCACCAAAGAGAGGGGAGGCTGAAGCTTTCTTT.

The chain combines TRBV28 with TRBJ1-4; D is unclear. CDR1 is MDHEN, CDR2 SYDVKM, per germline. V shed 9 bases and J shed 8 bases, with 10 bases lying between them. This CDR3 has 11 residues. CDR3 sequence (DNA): TGTGCCAGTCGGGGAAGAGAAAAACTGTTTTTT. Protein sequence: CASRGREKLFF.

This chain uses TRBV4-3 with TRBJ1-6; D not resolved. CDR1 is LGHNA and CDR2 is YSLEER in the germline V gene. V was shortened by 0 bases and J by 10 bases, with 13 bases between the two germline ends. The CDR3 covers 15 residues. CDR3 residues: CASSQDRRDVSPLHF. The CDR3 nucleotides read TGCGCCAGCAGCCAAGATCGCCGGGATGTCTCACCCCTCCACTTT.

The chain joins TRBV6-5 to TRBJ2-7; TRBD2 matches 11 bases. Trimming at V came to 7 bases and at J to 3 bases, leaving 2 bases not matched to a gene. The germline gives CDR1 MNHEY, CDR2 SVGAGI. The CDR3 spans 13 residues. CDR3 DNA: TGTGCCAGCAAGGGGACTAGCGGCTACGAGCAGTACTTC. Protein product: CASKGTSGYEQYF.

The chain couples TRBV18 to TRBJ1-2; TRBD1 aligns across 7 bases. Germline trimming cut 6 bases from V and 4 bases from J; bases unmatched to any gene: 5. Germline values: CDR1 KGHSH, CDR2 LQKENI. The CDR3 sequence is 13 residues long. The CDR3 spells CASSLEGAYGYTF. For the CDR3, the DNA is TGTGCCAGCTCGTTGGAGGGGGCCTATGGCTACACCTTC.

The CDR3 nucleotides are TGTGCCAGCAGCCAAGCGGGGAACACTGAAGCTTTCTTT. Protein: CASSQAGNTEAFF. The genes are TRBV6-6 and TRBJ1-1, with no clear D. CDR1 and CDR2 (germline): MNHNY, SVGAGI (reference sequence). The V end was cut by 6 bases, the J end by 1 base, with 9 bases between. The CDR3 totals 13 residues.

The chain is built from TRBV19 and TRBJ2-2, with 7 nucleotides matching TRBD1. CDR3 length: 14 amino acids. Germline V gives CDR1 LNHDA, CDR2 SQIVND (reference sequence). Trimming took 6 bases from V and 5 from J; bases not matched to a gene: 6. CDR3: CASSRQGWTGELFF. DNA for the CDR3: TGTGCCAGTAGCAGACAGGGATGGACCGGGGAGCTGTTTTTT.

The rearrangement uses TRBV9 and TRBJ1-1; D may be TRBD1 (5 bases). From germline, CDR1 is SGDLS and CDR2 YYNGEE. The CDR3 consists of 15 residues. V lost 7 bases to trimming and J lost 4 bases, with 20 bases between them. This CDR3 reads CASGHRSAGPTEAFF. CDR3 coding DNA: TGTGCCAGCGGACATAGATCTGCAGGGCCCACTGAAGCTTTCTTT.

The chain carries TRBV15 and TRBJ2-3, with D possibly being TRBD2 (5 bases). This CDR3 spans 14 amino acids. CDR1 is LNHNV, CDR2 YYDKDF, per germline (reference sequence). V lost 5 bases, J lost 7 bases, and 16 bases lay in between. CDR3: CATSPPEGAHTQYF. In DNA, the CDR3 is TGTGCCACCAGCCCCCCTGAGGGCGCCCATACGCAGTATTTT. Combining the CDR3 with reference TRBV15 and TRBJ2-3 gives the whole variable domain DAMVIQNPRYQVTQFGKPVTLSCSQTLNHNVMYWYQQKSSQAPKLLFHYYDKDFNNEADTPDNFQSRRPNTSFCFLDIRSPGLGDTAMYLCATSPPEGAHTQYFGPGTRLTVL.

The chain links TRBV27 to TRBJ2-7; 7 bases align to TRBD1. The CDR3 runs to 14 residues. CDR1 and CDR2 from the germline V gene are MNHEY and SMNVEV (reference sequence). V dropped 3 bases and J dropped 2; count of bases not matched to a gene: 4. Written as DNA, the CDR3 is TGTGCCAGCAGTTTCGGGACAGCAGCCTACGAGCAGTACTTC. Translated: CASSFGTAAYEQYF.

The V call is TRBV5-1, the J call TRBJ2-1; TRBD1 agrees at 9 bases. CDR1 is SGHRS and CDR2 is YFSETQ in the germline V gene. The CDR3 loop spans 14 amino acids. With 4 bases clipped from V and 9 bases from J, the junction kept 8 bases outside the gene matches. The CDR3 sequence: CASSPYRGQGEQFF. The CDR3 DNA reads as TGCGCCAGCAGCCCGTACAGGGGGCAGGGTGAGCAGTTCTTC.

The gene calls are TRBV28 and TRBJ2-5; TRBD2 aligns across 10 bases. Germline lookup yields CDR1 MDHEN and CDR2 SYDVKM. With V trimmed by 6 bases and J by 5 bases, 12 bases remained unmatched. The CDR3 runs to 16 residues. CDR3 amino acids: CASSQRLAGRRETQYF. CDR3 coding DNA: TGTGCCAGCAGCCAACGACTAGCGGGCCGCCGGGAGACCCAGTACTTC. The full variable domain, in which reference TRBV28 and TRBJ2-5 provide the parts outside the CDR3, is DVKVTQSSRYLVKRTGEKVFLECVQDMDHENMFWYRQDPGLGLRLIYFSYDVKMKEKGDIPEGYSVSREKKERFSLILESASTNQTSMYLCASSQRLAGRRETQYFGPGTRLLVL.

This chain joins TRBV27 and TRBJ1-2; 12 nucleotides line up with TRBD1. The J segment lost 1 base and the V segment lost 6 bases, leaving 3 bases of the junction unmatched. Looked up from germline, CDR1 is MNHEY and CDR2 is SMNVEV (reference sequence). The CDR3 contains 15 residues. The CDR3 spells CASRGQGARNYGYTF. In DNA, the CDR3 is TGTGCCAGCAGGGGACAGGGGGCGCGTAACTATGGCTACACCTTC.

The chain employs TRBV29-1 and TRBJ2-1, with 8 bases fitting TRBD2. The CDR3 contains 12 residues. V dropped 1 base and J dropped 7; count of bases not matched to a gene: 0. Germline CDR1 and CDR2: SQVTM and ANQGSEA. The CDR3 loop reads CSVEAGGNEQFF. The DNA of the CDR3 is TGCAGCGTTGAAGCGGGAGGGAATGAGCAGTTCTTC.

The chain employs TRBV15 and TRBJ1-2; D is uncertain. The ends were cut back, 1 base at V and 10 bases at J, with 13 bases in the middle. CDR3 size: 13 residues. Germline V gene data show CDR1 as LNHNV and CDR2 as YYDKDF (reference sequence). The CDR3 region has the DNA TGTGCCACCAGCAGAGCTATAGAGTACGACTACACCTTC. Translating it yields CATSRAIEYDYTF.

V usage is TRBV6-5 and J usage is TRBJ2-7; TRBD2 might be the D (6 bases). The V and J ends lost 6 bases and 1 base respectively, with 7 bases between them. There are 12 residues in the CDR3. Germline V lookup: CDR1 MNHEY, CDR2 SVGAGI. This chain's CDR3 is CASRGGSYEQYF. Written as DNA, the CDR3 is TGTGCCAGCAGGGGGGGATCCTACGAGCAGTACTTC.